Here is one TCR beta chain with its context. This record belongs to a study of shared clonotypes between healthy human individuals. Germline V CDR1 and CDR2: SEHNR, FQNEAQ (reference sequence). The CDR3 is 15 residues long. The V gene lost 5 bases and the J gene lost 3 bases, with 15 bases spanning the gap. The table came from immunoSEQ multiplex PCR; TCRdb's copy has only in-frame clones and leaves some out. The sample comprises 450,000 to 500,000 clones, around 73% of which are singletons, and around 13% rests with the top ten. The V call is TRBV7-9, the J call TRBJ2-3; TRBD2 might be the D (6 bases). This clonotype was sampled from a woman in her 40s in good health. Some clones in this sample may be carry-over from other donors' samples. Sequenced input: PBMCs. This CDR3 reads CASSPSARGTDTQYF. The CDR3 DNA is TGTGCCAGCAGCCCTTCGGCCCGGGGGACAGATACGCAGTATTTT.